The 21 T cell receptor beta chains in this list originate from one sample, sequenced in a study of cytotoxic CD8 clonotypes in ibrutinib-treated CLL. TCRdb keeps only in-frame clones here, not all; method: immunoSEQ multiplex PCR. The table records approximately 330,000 clones, around four fifths of them present only once. The sample in question was PBMCs, obtained before ibrutinib treatment. The receptors originated from a human donor with chronic lymphocytic leukemia.

This chain uses TRBV7-2 with TRBJ2-1, with TRBD2 matching over 13 bases. V lost 5 bases, J lost 9 bases, and 7 bases stayed unmatched. CDR3 length: 15 residues. CDR1 and CDR2 (germline): SGHTA, FQGNSA. CDR3 sequence reads: CASSLFRTSGSEQFF. The CDR3 region has the DNA TGTGCCAGCAGCCTATTCAGGACTAGCGGGAGTGAGCAGTTCTTC.

The gene calls are TRBV9 and TRBJ2-1; D could derive from TRBD1 or TRBD2 (7 bases each). The germline gives CDR1 SGDLS, CDR2 YYNGEE. The CDR3 loop spans 14 amino acids. Trimming stripped 2 bases from V and 8 bases from J, with 14 bases between. The CDR3 loop is CASSVQSGTDEQFF. The CDR3 DNA follows: TGTGCCAGCAGCGTGCAAAGCGGGACAGATGAGCAGTTCTTC.

The CDR3 DNA reads as TGTGCCAGCAGTTACTCGAAGGGGGTTGAAAAACTGTTTTTT. This translates into CASSYSKGVEKLFF. The rearrangement links TRBV6-5 to TRBJ1-4; D may be TRBD1 (6 bases). Germline-derived CDR1 and CDR2 are MNHEY and SVGAGI. The CDR3 extends over 14 amino acids. V was clipped by 0 bases and J by 7 bases, with 9 bases between them.

The genes are TRBV29-1 and TRBJ2-3; 8 bases fit TRBD1. In germline, CDR1 is SQVTM, CDR2 ANQGSEA. Trimming cost V 6 bases and J 6 bases; bases outside gene matches: 11. The length of the CDR3 is 14 residues. The CDR3 protein is CSVAGQVRRDTQYF. In DNA form, the CDR3 reads TGCAGCGTCGCGGGACAGGTCCGGAGGGATACGCAGTATTTT.

In its sample, this clone was seen a few times. J is TRBJ2-5 and V is TRBV4-1, with D tentatively TRBD1 (6 bases). Germline V gene sequence: CDR1 MGHRA, CDR2 YSYEKL. Trimming pared 0 bases from V and 1 base from J, leaving 12 bases between. The CDR3 extends over 16 amino acids. The DNA for the CDR3 is TGCGCCAGCAGCCAAGAATCAGGGGCCATCCAAGAGACCCAGTACTTC. Its translation is CASSQESGAIQETQYF.

This chain uses TRBV6-6 with TRBJ1-2, with D perhaps TRBD1 (6 bases). V was shortened by 4 bases and J by 6 bases, with 15 bases between the two germline ends. Germline values: CDR1 MNHNY, CDR2 SVGAGI (reference sequence). The length of the CDR3 is 14 residues. CDR3: CASSLRKKGDGYTF. For the CDR3, the DNA is TGTGCCAGCAGTTTACGGAAAAAGGGGGATGGCTACACCTTC.

The rearrangement joins TRBV7-9 to TRBJ2-5, with a tentative D call TRBD2 (5 bases). CDR1 is SEHNR, CDR2 FQNEAQ, per germline (reference sequence). The V and J ends lost 5 bases and 3 bases respectively, with 16 bases between them. The CDR3 runs 15 residues. The CDR3 is CASSRPPLAKETQYF. CDR3 DNA: TGTGCCAGCAGCCGACCCCCTTTAGCGAAAGAGACCCAGTACTTC. The full variable domain, completed using reference TRBV7-9 and TRBJ2-5, is DTGVSQNPRHKITKRGQNVTFRCDPISEHNRLYWYRQTLGQGPEFLTYFQNEAQLEKSRLLSDRFSAERPKGSFSTLEIQRTEQGDSAMYLCASSRPPLAKETQYFGPGTRLLVL.

This sequence joins TRBV4-2 and TRBJ2-1; no clear D gene. CDR3 size: 16 residues. Trimming cost V 4 bases and J 2 bases, with 15 bases left between them. CDR1 and CDR2 (germline): LGHNA, YNFKEQ. The CDR3 DNA reads as TGTGCCAGCAGCCCGAACGTGGACCCAACCTACAATGAGCAGTTCTTC. Translation gives CASSPNVDPTYNEQFF.

CDR3 protein: CASSSGTYNEQFF. The CDR3, as DNA: TGCGCCAGCAGTAGCGGGACATACAATGAGCAGTTCTTC. The gene calls are TRBV10-1 and TRBJ2-1, with D maybe TRBD2 (7 bases). The CDR3 contains 13 residues. Germline V gene data show CDR1 as WNHNN and CDR2 as SYGVQD (reference sequence). Trimming took 5 bases from V and 4 from J, leaving 9 bases between them.

This chain uses TRBV4-3 with TRBJ2-3, with TRBD1 identical over 7 bases. Trimming at V came to 3 bases and at J to 2 bases, leaving 8 bases not matched to a gene. This CDR3 region has 16 residues. Germline-derived CDR1 and CDR2 are LGHNA and YSLEER. The CDR3 here is CASSQEMQGVTDTQYF. As DNA, the CDR3 is TGCGCCAGCAGCCAGGAAATGCAGGGGGTCACAGATACGCAGTATTTT.

V usage is TRBV6-5 and J usage is TRBJ1-4; a weak D match, TRBD1 (5 bases). The V end lost 7 bases, the J end lost 7 bases, and 16 bases lay between the germline ends. The CDR3 length is 14 residues. Germline V gene sequence: CDR1 MNHEY, CDR2 SVGAGI. The CDR3 region has the DNA TGTGCCAGCAAATCCTGGGGCTCTAGTGAAAAACTGTTTTTT. Translated, it gives CASKSWGSSEKLFF.

The chain combines TRBV7-2 with TRBJ1-3; D unclear. The germline gives CDR1 SGHTA, CDR2 FQGNSA. V was clipped by 10 bases and J by 0 bases, with 10 bases between them. The CDR3 consists of 13 residues. The DNA for the CDR3 is TGTGCCACCGGACCCAACTCTGGAAACACCATATATTTT. Residues: CATGPNSGNTIYF. Full variable domain (missing parts from reference TRBV7-2 and TRBJ1-3): GAGVSQSPSNKVTEKGKDVELRCDPISGHTALYWYRQSLGQGLEFLIYFQGNSAPDKSGLPSDRFSAERTGGSVSTLTIQRTQQEDSAVYLCATGPNSGNTIYFGEGSWLTVV.

The chain has TRBV27 and TRBJ2-7; 11 bases are shared with TRBD1. With 2 bases clipped from V and 7 bases from J, the junction kept 4 bases outside the gene matches. The length of the CDR3 is 14 residues. Germline CDR1 is MNHEY and CDR2 is SMNVEV (reference sequence). The CDR3 nucleotides are TGTGCCAGCAGTTTAGGACAGGGGGCGGGTGAGCAGTACTTC. Residues: CASSLGQGAGEQYF.

V gene TRBV7-6 combines with J gene TRBJ2-5; perhaps TRBD2 as D (6 bases). This CDR3 region has 12 residues. CDR1 and CDR2 from the germline V gene are SGHVS and FNYEAQ. V shed 10 bases and J shed 5 bases, with 14 bases lying between them. CDR3 loop: CATRGGAETQYF. CDR3 DNA sequence: TGTGCCACACGGGGCGGGGCGGAGACCCAGTACTTC.

The V call is TRBV9, the J call TRBJ2-3; D not resolved. Germline values: CDR1 SGDLS, CDR2 YYNGEE. With 0 bases removed from V and 1 base from J, the gap between germline ends came to 6 bases. This CDR3 is 14 amino acids long. The CDR3 nucleotides read TGTGCCAGCAGCGTAGACGCAGGCACAGATACGCAGTATTTT. Its protein is CASSVDAGTDTQYF.

This chain links TRBV2 with TRBJ1-3; 9 nucleotides agree with TRBD1. The CDR3 covers 16 residues. Germline CDR1 reads SNHLY; CDR2 reads FYNNEI. V dropped 6 bases and J dropped 3; count of bases not matched to a gene: 9. Here the CDR3 reads CASSVQGANFGNTIYF. CDR3 sequence (DNA): TGTGCCAGCAGCGTACAGGGGGCGAATTTTGGAAACACCATATATTTT.

The V gene is TRBV7-2, the J gene TRBJ2-5; D is ambiguous. Trimming removed 0 bases from V and 2 bases from J, with 13 bases in between. This CDR3 region has 16 residues. Germline values: CDR1 SGHTA, CDR2 FQGNSA. CDR3 region: CASSLAGAPAQETQYF. The CDR3 coding sequence is TGTGCCAGCAGCTTAGCAGGCGCCCCGGCACAAGAGACCCAGTACTTC.

V and J are TRBV19 and TRBJ1-2; D unclear. Per germline, CDR1 LNHDA and CDR2 SQIVND (reference sequence). V lost 5 bases and J 8 bases, leaving 12 bases between the germline ends. CDR3 size: 12 residues. The CDR3 reads CASSGVDGGYTF. The CDR3 DNA sequence: TGTGCCAGTAGTGGCGTTGACGGGGGCTACACCTTC.

The chain carries TRBV19 and TRBJ1-4, with D tentatively TRBD1 (6 bases). CDR1 is LNHDA, CDR2 SQIVND, per germline (reference sequence). This CDR3 has 15 amino acids. With 7 bases removed from V and 3 bases from J, the gap between germline ends came to 15 bases. CDR3 nucleotides: TGTGCCAGTAAGCGGAGTGGGGGCCCTAATGAAAAACTGTTTTTT. This translates into CASKRSGGPNEKLFF.

The rearrangement uses TRBV11-3 and TRBJ2-4; D is perhaps TRBD1 (6 bases). The CDR3 loop spans 16 amino acids. V lost 5 bases and J lost 3, with 17 bases in between. CDR1 SGHNT and CDR2 YENEEA come from the germline V gene. The CDR3 loop reads CASSPRDTKDKNIQYF. DNA for the CDR3: TGTGCCAGCAGCCCCCGGGACACGAAAGACAAAAACATTCAGTACTTC.

This clone was picked up one time. The rearrangement uses TRBV5-1 and TRBJ2-5, with 8 bases identical to TRBD2. Trimming removed 6 bases from V and 3 bases from J; junction bases left unmatched: 13. Germline V gene sequence: CDR1 SGHRS, CDR2 YFSETQ. The CDR3 covers 16 residues. CDR3 in amino acids: CASKTSAGVWEETQYF. The DNA of the CDR3 is TGCGCCAGCAAAACTTCAGCGGGGGTCTGGGAAGAGACCCAGTACTTC.